Listed here are 32 T cell receptor beta chains from one sample, sequenced in a study of Graves' ophthalmopathy and Graves' hyperthyroidism. RNA transcripts served as template for amplifying TCR beta CDR3 sequences. HTBI primers were used in a first-round RT-PCR, which preceded a second-round multiplex PCR. Using its own MiXCR run on the multiplex PCR reads, TCRdb lists one record per CDR3 protein. This sample carries fewer than 350,000 distinct CDR3 sequences, about a sixth of them seen once, and the ten largest clones take around an eighth. Source material: peripheral blood. These receptors were collected from an adult man with Graves' ophthalmopathy.

This clonotype was found many times. This chain connects TRBV28 to TRBJ2-6; D might be TRBD1 or TRBD2, each matching 5 bases. Looked up from germline, CDR1 is MDHEN and CDR2 is SYDVKM. This CDR3 comprises 19 residues. Deletions cut 5 bases from V and 0 bases from J, with 20 bases between. CDR3 coding DNA: TGTGCCAGCAGTAGCTGGGTGGGGGACGCGAGCTCTGGGGCCAACGTCCTGACTTTC. It translates to CASSSWVGDASSGANVLTF.

This clonotype was seen repeatedly, ten times or more. The chain is built from TRBV6-5 and TRBJ1-5; unclear D gene. The CDR3 consists of 16 residues. V was clipped by 6 bases and J by 0 bases, with 15 bases between them. Per the germline V gene, CDR1 is MNHEY and CDR2 is SVGAGI. CDR3 sequence (DNA): TGTGCCAGCAGCCAACAGCCGTCACATAGCAATCAGCCCCAGCATTTT. Its protein product is CASSQQPSHSNQPQHF.

In this sample, this clonotype turned up many times. The chain combines TRBV29-1 with TRBJ2-7; TRBD2 might be the D (5 bases). Trimming took off 4 bases at V and 0 bases at J, with 13 bases between the two ends. Per the germline V gene, CDR1 is SQVTM and CDR2 is ANQGSEA. The CDR3 totals 14 residues. The CDR3 region is CSVVSAVSSYEQYF. DNA of the CDR3: TGCAGCGTTGTCTCAGCGGTAAGCTCCTACGAGCAGTACTTC.

This clonotype showed up many times. The genes are TRBV30 and TRBJ2-7; tentative D call: TRBD2 (6 bases). CDR1 and CDR2 from the germline V gene are GTSNPN and SVGIG (reference sequence). V shed 5 bases and J shed 4 bases, with 12 bases lying between them. This CDR3 region has 12 residues. This CDR3 is CAWGGTLYEQYF. The CDR3 DNA reads as TGTGCCTGGGGGGGGACTCTTTACGAGCAGTACTTC.

The table lists this clonotype with many counts. The rearrangement joins TRBV7-2 to TRBJ1-3; D gene unclear. The CDR3 length is 13 residues. CDR1 is SGHTA, CDR2 FQGNSA, per germline. Trimming cost V 2 bases and J 4 bases, with 6 bases left between them. Written as DNA, the CDR3 is TGTGCCAGCAGCTTACTCCAGGGAAACACCATATATTTT. Translated, it gives CASSLLQGNTIYF.

This clonotype showed up just a few times. The chain carries TRBV6-1 and TRBJ2-2; 10 nucleotides match TRBD1. Germline V gene data show CDR1 as MNHNS and CDR2 as SASEGT. The V segment lost 9 bases and the J segment 8 bases; nucleotides outside the gene matches: 9. The CDR3 loop spans 14 amino acids. The CDR3 sequence: CASHRDRGRGELFF. In DNA form, the CDR3 reads TGTGCCAGTCACCGGGACAGGGGTCGAGGGGAGCTGTTTTTT.

This clonotype was observed at least ten times. The chain is built from TRBV9 and TRBJ2-7; 7 bases are shared with TRBD1. The length of the CDR3 is 14 residues. J was trimmed by 7 bases and V by 4 bases; bases with no gene match: 11. The V gene's germline CDR1 is SGDLS and CDR2 YYNGEE. The CDR3 nucleotides read TGTGCCAGCAGCAGTAGTCAGGGGGAGCTTGAGCAGTACTTC. This sequence encodes CASSSSQGELEQYF.

In this sample, this clonotype turned up many times. This chain joins TRBV15 and TRBJ1-2; D gene uncertain. The CDR3 has 15 residues. Germline V gene lookup returns CDR1 LNHNV and CDR2 YYDKDF (reference sequence). The V and J ends lost 4 bases and 0 bases respectively, with 12 bases between them. Here the CDR3 reads CATSIRMGTNYGYTF. DNA of the CDR3: TGTGCCACCAGCATTCGGATGGGAACTAACTATGGCTACACCTTC.

Many counts were recorded for this clonotype. The J gene is TRBJ1-5, the V gene TRBV12-3 or TRBV12-4, with D unclear. Trimming took off 7 bases at V and 6 bases at J, with 13 bases between the two ends. The CDR3 contains 13 residues. CDR3 bases: TGTGCCAGCAAATCAGGAGGGCCTCAGCCCCAGCATTTT. This encodes CASKSGGPQPQHF.

This clonotype came up many times. The chain is built from TRBV4-2 and TRBJ1-2; possibly TRBD1 for D (6 bases). V was trimmed by 3 bases and J by 6 bases, leaving 20 bases between them. Germline CDR1 is LGHNA and CDR2 is YNFKEQ. There are 16 residues in the CDR3. The CDR3 here is CASSHRGAGVDNGYTF. DNA of the CDR3: TGTGCCAGCAGCCACCGGGGAGCAGGGGTGGATAATGGCTACACCTTC.

The rearrangement links TRBV12-3 or TRBV12-4 to TRBJ1-1; TRBD1 is a possible D gene (6 bases). V lost 4 bases and J 1 base, leaving 16 bases between the germline ends. The CDR3 length is 16 residues. The CDR3 coding sequence is TGTGCCAGCAGTTCCCTTTACAGGGAATGGAACACTGAAGCTTTCTTT. It translates to CASSSLYREWNTEAFF.

Notes on this clonotype: A much larger clone sits a single nucleotide away, making a read error possible. Since the CDR3 does not end with the conserved phenylalanine or tryptophan, this likely comes from a read error. The rearrangement joins TRBV19 to TRBJ2-7; D possibly corresponds to TRBD1 (6 bases). The CDR3 is 14 residues long. The V gene lost 5 bases and the J gene lost 0 bases, with 11 bases spanning the gap. CDR1 LNHDA and CDR2 SQIVND come from the germline V gene (reference sequence). CDR3 nucleotides: TGTGCCAGTAGTGCGACAGGTGCCTCCTACGAGCAGTACCTC. It is translated as CASSATGASYEQYL.

This clonotype was counted many times. The rearrangement joins TRBV9 to TRBJ2-7, with unresolved D. The CDR3 covers 14 residues. Trimming removed 0 bases at V and 0 bases at J, with 7 bases between. The germline gives CDR1 SGDLS, CDR2 YYNGEE. CDR3 bases: TGTGCCAGCAGCGTAGCAAGCGACTCCTACGAGCAGTACTTC. It translates to CASSVASDSYEQYF.

This clonotype was recorded many times. The chain employs TRBV28 and TRBJ2-7; 8 bases are a match to TRBD2. Germline CDR1 reads MDHEN; CDR2 reads SYDVKM. The CDR3 is made up of 14 amino acids. J lost 3 bases, V lost 6 bases, and 7 bases had no gene match. As DNA, the CDR3 is TGTGCCAGCAGCCAAAGCGGGAGTCGCTACGAGCAGTACTTC. Its translation: CASSQSGSRYEQYF.

This clonotype was counted a single time. The V gene is TRBV14, the J gene TRBJ2-7, with 9 bases lining up with TRBD1. There are 13 residues in the CDR3. V lost 6 bases, J lost 4 bases, and 4 bases stayed unmatched. CDR1 SGHDN and CDR2 FVKESK come from the germline V gene. DNA for the CDR3: TGTGCCAGCAGGGGACAGGGTGTGTACGAGCAGTACTTC. This translates into CASRGQGVYEQYF.

The sample holds a few counts of this clonotype. This chain links TRBV6-5 with TRBJ1-2; D remains unclear. CDR1 and CDR2 from the germline V gene are MNHEY and SVGAGI. The V end lost 4 bases, the J end lost 8 bases, and 8 bases lay between the germline ends. CDR3 length: 11 residues. The DNA of the CDR3 is TGTGCCAGCAGTTCCCTTGAGGGCTACACCTTC. Protein product: CASSSLEGYTF.

This clonotype came up many times. The chain employs TRBV20-1 and TRBJ2-7; the D gene is possibly TRBD1 (5 bases). The germline CDR1 and CDR2 sequences are DFQATT and SNEGSKA (reference sequence). V was cut by 0 bases and J by 3 bases, with 9 bases left in between. CDR3 length: 13 residues. In nucleotides, the CDR3 is TGCAGTGCTAGAGATAAAAGGGGCTACGAGCAGTACTTC. Its protein is CSARDKRGYEQYF.

The V call is TRBV6-1, the J call TRBJ1-3; 7 bases align to TRBD1. The junction had 12 bases not matched to a gene; V was cut back by 6 bases and J by 4 bases. The CDR3 runs to 16 residues. The germline V gene encodes CDR1 MNHNS and CDR2 SASEGT. The CDR3 nucleotides read TGTGCCAGCAGAGAGACAAAGACAGGGTGGGGAAACACCATATATTTT. This translates into CASRETKTGWGNTIYF.

This clonotype was counted many times. The V gene is TRBV5-1, the J gene TRBJ2-5; D not certain. This CDR3 region has 14 residues. Germline lookup yields CDR1 SGHRS and CDR2 YFSETQ. V gave up 0 bases and J gave up 4 bases, with 10 bases separating them. This chain's CDR3 is CASSLVLVRETQYF. CDR3 sequence (DNA): TGCGCCAGCAGCTTGGTTTTAGTTAGAGAGACCCAGTACTTC.

This chain joins TRBV19 and TRBJ2-6; 8 bases are shared with TRBD1. Germline V gene sequence: CDR1 LNHDA, CDR2 SQIVND (reference sequence). The CDR3 runs to 18 residues. J gave up 0 bases and V 9 bases, and 13 bases lay outside the gene matches. The CDR3 reads CASSPLDREISGANVLTF. Written as DNA, the CDR3 is TGTGCCAGCTCACCCCTGGACAGGGAAATCTCTGGGGCCAACGTCCTGACTTTC.

In this sample, this clonotype turned up many times. The chain has TRBV20-1 and TRBJ1-2; D is unclear. Trimming shortened V by 8 bases and J by 4 bases, and 17 bases separated the two germline ends. Per the germline V gene, CDR1 is DFQATT and CDR2 is SNEGSKA (reference sequence). The CDR3 extends over 13 amino acids. The CDR3 nucleotides read TGCAGTACACAGTCACTGGCCCCCTATGGCTACACCTTC. This translates into CSTQSLAPYGYTF.

There are many counts of this clonotype. The chain has TRBV7-2 and TRBJ2-7; possible D gene TRBD1, 5 bases. The CDR3 spans 14 residues. Looked up from germline, CDR1 is SGHTA and CDR2 is FQGNSA. V was shortened by 1 base and J by 0 bases, with 7 bases between the two germline ends. The CDR3 is CASSLDRLSYEQYF. CDR3 in DNA: TGTGCCAGCAGCTTAGACAGGCTCTCCTACGAGCAGTACTTC.

The chain is built from TRBV10-3 and TRBJ1-1; D not certain. This CDR3 region has 13 residues. Germline-derived CDR1 and CDR2 are ENHRY and SYGVKD. Trimming pared 7 bases from V and 4 bases from J, leaving 13 bases between. The CDR3 is CAITLDVGTEAFF. CDR3 coding DNA: TGTGCCATCACTTTAGACGTAGGCACTGAAGCTTTCTTT.

This clonotype has ten or more counts. The CDR3 DNA sequence: TGTGCCATATCGACAGGCGATAGCAATCAGCCCCAGCATTTT. This gives the protein CAISTGDSNQPQHF. The chain carries TRBV19 and TRBJ1-5; a possible D gene is TRBD1 (6 bases). CDR1 is LNHDA and CDR2 is SQIVND in the germline V gene (reference sequence). CDR3 length: 14 residues. Trimming left V 10 bases short and J 0 bases short, with 13 bases between.

This clonotype has at least ten counts. CDR3 in DNA: TGCGCCAGCAGCCAAGGCCCGCTGTCTGGAAACACCATATATTTT. Its translation: CASSQGPLSGNTIYF. The J gene is TRBJ1-3, the V gene TRBV4-1; D unresolved. The CDR3 extends over 15 amino acids. Germline V lookup: CDR1 MGHRA, CDR2 YSYEKL. The ends were cut back, 1 base at V and 1 base at J, with 8 bases in the middle.

In this sample, this clonotype turned up many times. J is TRBJ1-1 and V is TRBV29-1, with D unclear. Trimming stripped 0 bases from V and 1 base from J, with 9 bases between. The CDR3 covers 14 residues. Germline loops: CDR1 SQVTM, CDR2 ANQGSEA. The DNA of the CDR3 is TGCAGCGTTGAAGATGTCCCAGCGAACACTGAAGCTTTCTTT. Translation gives CSVEDVPANTEAFF.

The chain combines TRBV7-8 with TRBJ2-2; D is unclear. Trimming pared 5 bases from V and 2 bases from J, leaving 6 bases between. Germline V gene sequence: CDR1 SGHVS, CDR2 FQNEAQ. This CDR3 has 13 residues. In nucleotides, the CDR3 is TGTGCCAGCAGCCGAGTTAACACCGGGGAGCTGTTTTTT. Translation gives CASSRVNTGELFF. Variable domain in full (rest from reference TRBV7-8 and TRBJ2-2): GAGVSQSPRYKVAKRGQDVALRCDPISGHVSLFWYQQALGQGPEFLTYFQNEAQLDKSGLPSDRFFAERPEGSVSTLKIQRTQQEDSAVYLCASSRVNTGELFFGEGSRLTVL.

This clonotype was seen more than once but under ten times. J is TRBJ2-2 and V is TRBV2; 7 bases are a match to TRBD2. The CDR3 covers 12 residues. V was pared by 6 bases and J by 5 bases, with 0 bases of the junction left unmatched. CDR1 SNHLY and CDR2 FYNNEI come from the germline V gene. CDR3 sequence: CASRGLTGELFF. The CDR3 DNA is TGTGCCAGCAGGGGACTAACCGGGGAGCTGTTTTTT. Variable domain in full (rest from reference TRBV2 and TRBJ2-2): EPEVTQTPSHQVTQMGQEVILRCVPISNHLYFYWYRQILGQKVEFLVSFYNNEISEKSEIFDDQFSVERPDGSNFTLKIRSTKLEDSAMYFCASRGLTGELFFGEGSRLTVL.

This clonotype was seen many times. This chain uses TRBV7-2 with TRBJ2-2; no clear D gene. V was pared by 1 base and J by 7 bases, with 10 bases between. In germline, CDR1 is SGHTA, CDR2 FQGNSA. This CDR3 spans 14 amino acids. The CDR3 is CASSLGGMYGELFF. The CDR3 region has the DNA TGTGCCAGCAGCTTAGGGGGAATGTACGGGGAGCTGTTTTTT.

This clonotype was seen many times. The J gene is TRBJ2-2, the V gene TRBV5-1; 9 bases are a match to TRBD1. In germline, CDR1 is SGHRS, CDR2 YFSETQ. The CDR3 has 15 amino acids. Trimming at V came to 8 bases and at J to 4 bases, leaving 9 bases not matched to a gene. The CDR3 bases are TGCGCCAGTGGAAGGACAGGGGAGACCACCGGGGAGCTGTTTTTT. It yields the protein CASGRTGETTGELFF.

V and J are TRBV6-2 or TRBV6-3 and TRBJ2-7, with unresolved D. The CDR3 runs 14 residues. Germline CDR1 and CDR2: MNHEY and SVGEGT. V lost 0 bases, J lost 3 bases, and 9 bases lay in between. The CDR3 is CASSYSALNYEQYF. The CDR3 DNA sequence: TGTGCCAGCAGTTACTCGGCCTTAAACTACGAGCAGTACTTC.

This rearrangement joins TRBV12-3 or TRBV12-4 to TRBJ1-2; D is unclear. This CDR3 has 15 amino acids. V lost 5 bases to trimming and J lost 3 bases, with 16 bases between them. The CDR3 coding sequence is TGTGCCAGCAGTACTCGTGAAGGGCGAGACTATGGCTACACCTTC. It specifies CASSTREGRDYGYTF.